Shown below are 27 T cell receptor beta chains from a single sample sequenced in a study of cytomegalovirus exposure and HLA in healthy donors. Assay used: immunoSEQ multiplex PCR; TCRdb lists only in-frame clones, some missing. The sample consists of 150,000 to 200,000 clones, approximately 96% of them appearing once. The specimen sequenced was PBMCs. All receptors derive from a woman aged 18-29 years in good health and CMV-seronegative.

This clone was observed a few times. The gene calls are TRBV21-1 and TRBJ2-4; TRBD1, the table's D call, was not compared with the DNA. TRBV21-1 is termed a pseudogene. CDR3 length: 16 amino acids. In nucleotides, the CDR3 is TGTGCCAGCAGCACGCCGACAGGGGGGGACAAAAACATTCAGTACTTC. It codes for CASSTPTGGDKNIQYF.

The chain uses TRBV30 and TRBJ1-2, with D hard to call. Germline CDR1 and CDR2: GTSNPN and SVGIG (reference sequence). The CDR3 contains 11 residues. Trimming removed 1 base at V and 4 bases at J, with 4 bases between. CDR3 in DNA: TGTGCCTGGAGTGCAATCTATGGCTACACCTTC. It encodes CAWSAIYGYTF. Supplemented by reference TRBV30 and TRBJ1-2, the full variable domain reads SQTIHQWPATLVQPVGSPLSLECTVEGTSNPNLYWYRQAAGRGLQLLFYSVGIGQISSEVPQNLSASRPQDRQFILSSKKLLLSDSGFYLCAWSAIYGYTFGSGTRLTVV.

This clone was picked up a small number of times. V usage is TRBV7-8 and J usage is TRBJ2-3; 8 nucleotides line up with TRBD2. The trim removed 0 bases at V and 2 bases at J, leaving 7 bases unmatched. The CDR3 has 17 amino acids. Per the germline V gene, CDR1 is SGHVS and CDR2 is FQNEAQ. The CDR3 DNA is TGTGCCAGCAGCTTAGCGTTCGGAGCGGGGGCCACAGATACGCAGTATTTT. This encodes CASSLAFGAGATDTQYF.

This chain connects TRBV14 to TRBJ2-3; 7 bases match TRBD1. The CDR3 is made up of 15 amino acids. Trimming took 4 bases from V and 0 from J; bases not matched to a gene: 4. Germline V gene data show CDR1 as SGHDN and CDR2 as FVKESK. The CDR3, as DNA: TGTGCCAGCAGCCGGAGGACAGGTAGCACAGATACGCAGTATTTT. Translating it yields CASSRRTGSTDTQYF.

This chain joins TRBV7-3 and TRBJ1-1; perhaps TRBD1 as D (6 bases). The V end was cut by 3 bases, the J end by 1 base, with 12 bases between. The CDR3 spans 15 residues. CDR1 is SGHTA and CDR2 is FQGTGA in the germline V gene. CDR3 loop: CASSLYRAQNTEAFF. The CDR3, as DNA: TGTGCCAGCAGCTTGTACAGGGCCCAGAACACTGAAGCTTTCTTT.

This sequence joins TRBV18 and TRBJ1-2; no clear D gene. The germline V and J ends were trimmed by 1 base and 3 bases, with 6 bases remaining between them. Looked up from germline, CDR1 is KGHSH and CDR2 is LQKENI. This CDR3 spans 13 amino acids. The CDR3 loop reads CASSPLADYGYTF. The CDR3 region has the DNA TGTGCCAGCTCACCACTTGCAGACTATGGCTACACCTTC.

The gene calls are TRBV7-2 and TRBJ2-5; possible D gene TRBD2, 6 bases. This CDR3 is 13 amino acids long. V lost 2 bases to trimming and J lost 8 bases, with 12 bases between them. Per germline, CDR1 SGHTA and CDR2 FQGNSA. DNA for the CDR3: TGTGCCAGCAGCTTACGGGGGTTGCCCACCCAGTACTTC. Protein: CASSLRGLPTQYF.

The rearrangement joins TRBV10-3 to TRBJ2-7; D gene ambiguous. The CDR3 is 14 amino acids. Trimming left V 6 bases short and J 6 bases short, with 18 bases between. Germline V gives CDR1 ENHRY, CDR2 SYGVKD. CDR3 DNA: TGTGCCATCAGCCCGGAGATTAATAGTATCGAGCAGTACTTC. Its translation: CAISPEINSIEQYF.

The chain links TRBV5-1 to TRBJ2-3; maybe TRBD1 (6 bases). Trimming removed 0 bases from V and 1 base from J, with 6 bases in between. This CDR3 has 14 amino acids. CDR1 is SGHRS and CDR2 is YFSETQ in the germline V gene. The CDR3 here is CASSLDRGTDTQYF. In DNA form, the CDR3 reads TGCGCCAGCAGCTTGGACAGGGGCACAGATACGCAGTATTTT. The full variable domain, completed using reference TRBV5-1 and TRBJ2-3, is KAGVTQTPRYLIKTRGQQVTLSCSPISGHRSVSWYQQTPGQGLQFLFEYFSETQRNKGNFPGRFSGRQFSNSRSEMNVSTLELGDSALYLCASSLDRGTDTQYFGPGTRLTVL.

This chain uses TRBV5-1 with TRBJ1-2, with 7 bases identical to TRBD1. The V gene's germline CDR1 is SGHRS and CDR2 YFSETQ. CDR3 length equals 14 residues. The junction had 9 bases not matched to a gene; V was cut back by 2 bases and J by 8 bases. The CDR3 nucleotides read TGCGCCAGCAGCTTAAGACAGGGTCTTGAGGGCTACACCTTC. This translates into CASSLRQGLEGYTF.

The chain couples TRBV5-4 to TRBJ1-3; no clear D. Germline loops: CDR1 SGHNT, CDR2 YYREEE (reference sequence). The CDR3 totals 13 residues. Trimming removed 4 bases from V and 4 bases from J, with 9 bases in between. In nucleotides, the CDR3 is TGTGCCAGCAGCGGCCCGCAGGGAAACACCATATATTTT. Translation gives CASSGPQGNTIYF.

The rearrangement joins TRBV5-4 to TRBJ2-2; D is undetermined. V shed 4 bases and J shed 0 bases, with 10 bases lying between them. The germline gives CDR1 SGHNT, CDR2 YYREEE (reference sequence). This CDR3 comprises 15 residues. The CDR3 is CASSPPTPNTGELFF. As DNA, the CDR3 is TGTGCCAGCAGCCCTCCTACCCCGAACACCGGGGAGCTGTTTTTT.

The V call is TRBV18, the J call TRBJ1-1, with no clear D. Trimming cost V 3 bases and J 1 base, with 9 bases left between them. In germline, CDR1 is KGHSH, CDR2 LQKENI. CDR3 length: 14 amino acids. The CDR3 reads CASSPGRQNTEAFF. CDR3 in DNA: TGTGCCAGCTCACCTGGCAGGCAGAACACTGAAGCTTTCTTT.

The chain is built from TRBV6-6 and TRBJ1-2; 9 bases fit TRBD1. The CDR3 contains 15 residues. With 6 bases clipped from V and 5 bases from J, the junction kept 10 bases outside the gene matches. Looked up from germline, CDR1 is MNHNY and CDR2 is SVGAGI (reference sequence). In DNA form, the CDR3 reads TGTGCCAGCAGCCCCTCGGAACAGGGGGCTTATGGCTACACCTTC. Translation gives CASSPSEQGAYGYTF.

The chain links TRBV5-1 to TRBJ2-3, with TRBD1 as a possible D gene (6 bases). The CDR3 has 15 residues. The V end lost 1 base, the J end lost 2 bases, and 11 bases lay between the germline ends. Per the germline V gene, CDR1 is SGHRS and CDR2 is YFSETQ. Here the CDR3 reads CASSLMSGDTDTQYF. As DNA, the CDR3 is TGCGCCAGCAGCTTGATGTCAGGGGACACAGATACGCAGTATTTT.

In nucleotides, the CDR3 is TGTGCCAGCAGTGAATATCAGGGGGCGGGAGAGACCCAGTACTTC. Its translation: CASSEYQGAGETQYF. This chain connects TRBV25-1 to TRBJ2-5; TRBD1 aligns across 8 bases. The length of the CDR3 is 15 residues. Losses at the gene ends were 0 bases for V and 4 bases for J; bases not matched to a gene: 4. Germline V gene data show CDR1 as MGHDK and CDR2 as SYGVNS.

In nucleotides, the CDR3 is TGTGCCAGCAGTGATCTCGGGACAGCTTACACCGGGGAGCTGTTTTTT. It specifies CASSDLGTAYTGELFF. The chain employs TRBV2 and TRBJ2-2, with 7 bases lining up with TRBD1. The germline CDR1 and CDR2 sequences are SNHLY and FYNNEI. J was trimmed by 3 bases and V by 3 bases; bases with no gene match: 7. The CDR3 contains 16 residues.

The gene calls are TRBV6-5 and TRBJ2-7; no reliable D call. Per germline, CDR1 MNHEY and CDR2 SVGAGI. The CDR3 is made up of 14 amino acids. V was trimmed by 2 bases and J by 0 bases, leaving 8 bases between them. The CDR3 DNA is TGTGCCAGCAGTTACGCTCCTAGCTCCTACGAGCAGTACTTC. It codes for CASSYAPSSYEQYF.

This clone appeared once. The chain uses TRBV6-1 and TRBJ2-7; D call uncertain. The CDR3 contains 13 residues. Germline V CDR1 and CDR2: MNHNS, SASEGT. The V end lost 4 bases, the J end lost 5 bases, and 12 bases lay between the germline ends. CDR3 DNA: TGTGCCAGCAGTGTCCGGTTCGTGGACGAGCAGTACTTC. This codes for CASSVRFVDEQYF.

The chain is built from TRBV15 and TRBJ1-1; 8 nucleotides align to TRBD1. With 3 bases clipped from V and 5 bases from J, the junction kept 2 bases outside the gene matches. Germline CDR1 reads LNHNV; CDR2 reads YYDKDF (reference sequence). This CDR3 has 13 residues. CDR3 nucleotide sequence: TGTGCCACCAGCAGGAGACAGGGGACTGAAGCTTTCTTT. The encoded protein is CATSRRQGTEAFF.

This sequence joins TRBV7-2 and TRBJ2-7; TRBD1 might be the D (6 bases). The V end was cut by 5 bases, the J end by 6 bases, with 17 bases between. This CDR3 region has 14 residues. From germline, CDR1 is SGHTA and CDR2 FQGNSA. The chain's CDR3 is CASSQTLQGSEQYF. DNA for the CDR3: TGTGCCAGCAGCCAGACTTTACAGGGCAGCGAGCAGTACTTC.

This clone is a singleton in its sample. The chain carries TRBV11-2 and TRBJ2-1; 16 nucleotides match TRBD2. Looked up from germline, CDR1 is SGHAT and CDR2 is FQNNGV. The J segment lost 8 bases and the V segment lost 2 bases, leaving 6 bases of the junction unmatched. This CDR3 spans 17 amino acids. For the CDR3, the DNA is TGTGCCAGCAGCTTACAGGGGACTAGCGGGGGGGCTGATGAGCAGTTCTTC. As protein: CASSLQGTSGGADEQFF.

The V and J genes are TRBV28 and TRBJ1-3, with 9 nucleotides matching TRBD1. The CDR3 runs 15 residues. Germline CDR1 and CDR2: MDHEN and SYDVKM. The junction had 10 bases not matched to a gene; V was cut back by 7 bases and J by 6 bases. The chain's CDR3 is CASNTPGQGKNTIYF. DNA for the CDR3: TGTGCCAGCAATACCCCGGGACAGGGCAAAAACACCATATATTTT.

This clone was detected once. The CDR3 protein is CAWNPTGGPGAKLFF. For the CDR3, the DNA is TGTGCCTGGAATCCAACAGGGGGCCCGGGAGCAAAACTGTTTTTT. The rearrangement links TRBV30 to TRBJ1-4, with 9 bases that match TRBD1. Germline V gene data show CDR1 as GTSNPN and CDR2 as SVGIG (reference sequence). CDR3 size: 15 residues. The V segment lost 4 bases and the J segment 10 bases; nucleotides outside the gene matches: 13. The full variable domain, rest sourced from reference TRBV30 and TRBJ1-4, is SQTIHQWPATLVQPVGSPLSLECTVEGTSNPNLYWYRQAAGRGLQLLFYSVGIGQISSEVPQNLSASRPQDRQFILSSKKLLLSDSGFYLCAWNPTGGPGAKLFFGSGTQLSVL.

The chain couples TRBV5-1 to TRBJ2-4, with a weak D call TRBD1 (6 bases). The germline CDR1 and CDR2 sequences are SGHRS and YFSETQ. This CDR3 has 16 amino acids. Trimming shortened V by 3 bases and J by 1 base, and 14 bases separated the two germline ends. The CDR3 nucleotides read TGCGCCAGCAGCTCCACAGGGAATAGGGCCAAAAACATTCAGTACTTC. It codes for CASSSTGNRAKNIQYF.

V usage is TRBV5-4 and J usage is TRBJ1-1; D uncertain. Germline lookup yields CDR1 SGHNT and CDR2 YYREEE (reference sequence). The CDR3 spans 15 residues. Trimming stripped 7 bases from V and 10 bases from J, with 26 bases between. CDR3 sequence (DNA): TGTGCCAGCTTCCATAGAGATTCAGCGGATTCTGCAGCTTTCTTT. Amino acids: CASFHRDSADSAAFF.

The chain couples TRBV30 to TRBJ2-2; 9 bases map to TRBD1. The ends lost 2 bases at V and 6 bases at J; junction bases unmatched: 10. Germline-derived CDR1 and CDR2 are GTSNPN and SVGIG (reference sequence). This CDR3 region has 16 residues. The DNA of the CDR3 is TGTGCCTGGAGTCCTAGACAGGGGGGGGTCCCCGGGGAGCTGTTTTTT. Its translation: CAWSPRQGGVPGELFF.